This T cell receptor beta chain emerged from a study of response to subunit inactivated influenza vaccine. Germline CDR1 is MNHEY and CDR2 is SVGEGT. V gave up 2 bases and J gave up 4 bases, with 9 bases separating them. The CDR3 is 13 residues long. Study results and caveats: With each seasonal influenza vaccination, the authors suggested, few new T cells are recruited.

TCRdb re-analysed the RT-PCR reads in MiXCR, keeping a single row per CDR3 protein. The profile shows about 500,000 distinct CDR3 sequences, more than 15% of them singletons. Points on this clonotype: Antigen: not known.

V usage is TRBV6-2 or TRBV6-3 and J usage is TRBJ2-7; tentative D call: TRBD2 (5 bases). Sequenced material: CD4+ T cells sorted from PBMCs, taken around 25 months after vaccination. This TCR was sampled from a man between 50 and 69 years old who received an inactivated influenza vaccine. The CDR3 nucleotides are TGTGCCAGCAGTTACGGCCGGGGATACGAGCAGTACTTC. This gives the protein CASSYGRGYEQYF.